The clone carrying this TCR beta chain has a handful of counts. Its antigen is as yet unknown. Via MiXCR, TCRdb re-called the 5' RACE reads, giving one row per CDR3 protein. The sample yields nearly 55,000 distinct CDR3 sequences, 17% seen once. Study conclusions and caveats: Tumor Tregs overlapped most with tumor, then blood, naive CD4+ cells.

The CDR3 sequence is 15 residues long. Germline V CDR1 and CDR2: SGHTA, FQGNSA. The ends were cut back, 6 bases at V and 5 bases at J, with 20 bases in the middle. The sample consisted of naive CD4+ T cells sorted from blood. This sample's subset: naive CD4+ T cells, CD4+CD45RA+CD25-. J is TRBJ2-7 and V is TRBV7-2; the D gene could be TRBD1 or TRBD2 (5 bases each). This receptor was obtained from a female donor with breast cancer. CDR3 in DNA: TGTGCCAGCAGACCAACGGGCCGATTGGGGGACGAGCAGTACTTC. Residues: CASRPTGRLGDEQYF.